These 10 T cell receptor beta chains were sequenced from one sample in a study of control samples from healthy donors and cancer patients. Assay used: immunoSEQ multiplex PCR; TCRdb lists only in-frame clones, some missing. This table has about 130,000 clones, roughly 94% appearing once. The sample was blood. Receptors were obtained from a man aged 25-40 years in good health.

This clone was recorded only once. V gene TRBV6-2 or TRBV6-3 combines with J gene TRBJ1-2, with 7 nucleotides matching TRBD1. V was clipped by 5 bases and J by 0 bases; unmatched bases: 9. The CDR3 is 16 residues long. Germline CDR1 reads MNHEY; CDR2 reads SVGEGT. Here the CDR3 DNA reads TGTGCCAGCAGTCCAAATCTCGGGACAGCTAACTATGGCTACACCTTC. Translation gives CASSPNLGTANYGYTF.

The chain links TRBV6-6 to TRBJ1-5; possible D gene TRBD1, 6 bases. In germline, CDR1 is MNHNY, CDR2 SVGAGI (reference sequence). This CDR3 has 14 amino acids. The germline V and J ends were trimmed by 6 bases and 3 bases, with 12 bases remaining between them. The CDR3 is CASRKGGANQPQHF. CDR3 in DNA: TGTGCCAGCAGAAAAGGGGGGGCCAATCAGCCCCAGCATTTT.

This chain links TRBV11-2 with TRBJ2-2, with a weak D call TRBD2 (6 bases). The CDR3 loop spans 14 amino acids. V lost 8 bases to trimming and J lost 2 bases, with 12 bases between them. Germline assignment: CDR1 SGHAT and CDR2 FQNNGV. CDR3 in DNA: TGTGCCAGCGGACTACGCCTAAACACCGGGGAGCTGTTTTTT. The encoded protein is CASGLRLNTGELFF.

The J gene is TRBJ2-1, the V gene TRBV3-1 (or the pseudogene TRBV3-2), with 11 bases lining up with TRBD2. With V trimmed by 2 bases and J by 4 bases, 1 base remained unmatched. The CDR3 spans 15 residues. CDR1 is LGHDT and CDR2 is YNNKEL in the germline V gene (reference sequence). The CDR3 is CASSQLAGGYNEQFF. CDR3 DNA sequence: TGTGCCAGCAGCCAACTAGCGGGGGGATACAATGAGCAGTTCTTC.

This rearrangement joins TRBV24-1 to TRBJ2-2; possible D gene TRBD1, 6 bases. Trimming took off 1 base at V and 7 bases at J, with 15 bases between the two ends. This CDR3 is 16 amino acids long. Germline V CDR1 and CDR2: KGHDR, SFDVKD. CDR3 nucleotide sequence: TGTGCCACCAGTGATTTCGGACTGGGGGCGAACGGGGAGCTGTTTTTT. Amino acid sequence: CATSDFGLGANGELFF.

The CDR3 DNA reads as TGTGCCAGCAGCTGGGGACAGAGAAACTACGAGCAGTACTTC. This encodes CASSWGQRNYEQYF. This rearrangement joins TRBV5-4 to TRBJ2-7, with 7 bases identical to TRBD1. V lost 3 bases and J lost 3; bases outside the gene matches: 6. From germline, CDR1 is SGHNT and CDR2 YYREEE (reference sequence). The CDR3 is 14 amino acids.

This clone was counted at least ten times. CDR3 region: CASRRLAGDGETQYF. CDR3 bases: TGTGCCAGCAGAAGACTAGCGGGCGACGGGGAGACCCAGTACTTC. The chain carries TRBV6-4 and TRBJ2-5, with 10 bases fitting TRBD2. With 6 bases clipped from V and 5 bases from J, the junction kept 9 bases outside the gene matches. The CDR3 loop spans 15 amino acids. Per germline, CDR1 MRHNA and CDR2 SNTAGT.

The chain employs TRBV6-6 and TRBJ1-4; TRBD1 is a possible D gene (5 bases). The CDR3 consists of 14 residues. Germline V gene lookup returns CDR1 MNHNY and CDR2 SVGAGI (reference sequence). Trimming cost V 0 bases and J 5 bases, with 7 bases left between them. The CDR3 is CASSYSGGNEKLFF. CDR3 nucleotide sequence: TGTGCCAGCAGTTACTCCGGGGGGAATGAAAAACTGTTTTTT.

The genes are TRBV24-1 and TRBJ1-5; unclear D gene. Per germline, CDR1 KGHDR and CDR2 SFDVKD. V was trimmed by 4 bases and J by 1 base, leaving 10 bases between them. The CDR3 length is 15 residues. In DNA form, the CDR3 reads TGTGCCACCAGTGAATCGTGGGGAAGCAATCAGCCCCAGCATTTT. The encoded protein is CATSESWGSNQPQHF.

This chain connects TRBV30 to TRBJ2-7; no clear D. Germline values: CDR1 GTSNPN, CDR2 SVGIG (reference sequence). V lost 3 bases and J 2 bases, leaving 14 bases between the germline ends. The CDR3 totals 14 residues. For the CDR3, the DNA is TGTGCCTGGAGCCGCGGTCAGGTCCCCTACGAGCAGTACTTC. Its protein is CAWSRGQVPYEQYF. Supplemented by reference TRBV30 and TRBJ2-7, the full variable domain reads SQTIHQWPATLVQPVGSPLSLECTVEGTSNPNLYWYRQAAGRGLQLLFYSVGIGQISSEVPQNLSASRPQDRQFILSSKKLLLSDSGFYLCAWSRGQVPYEQYFGPGTRLTVT.